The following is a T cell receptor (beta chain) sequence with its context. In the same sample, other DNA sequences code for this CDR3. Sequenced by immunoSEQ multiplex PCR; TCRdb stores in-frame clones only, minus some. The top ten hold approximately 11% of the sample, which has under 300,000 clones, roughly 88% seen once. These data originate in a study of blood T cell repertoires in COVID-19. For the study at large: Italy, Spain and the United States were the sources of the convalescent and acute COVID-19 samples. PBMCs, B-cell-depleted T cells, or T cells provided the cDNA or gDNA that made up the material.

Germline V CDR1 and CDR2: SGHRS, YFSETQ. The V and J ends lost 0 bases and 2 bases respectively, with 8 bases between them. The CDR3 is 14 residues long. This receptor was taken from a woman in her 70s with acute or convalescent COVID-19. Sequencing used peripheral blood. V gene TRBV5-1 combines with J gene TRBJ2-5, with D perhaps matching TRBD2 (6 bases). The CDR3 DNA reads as TGCGCCAGCAGCTTGGTGGGGGGACAAGAGACCCAGTACTTC. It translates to CASSLVGGQETQYF.